Presented here are 5 T cell receptor beta chains from one specimen sequenced in a study of T cells of healthy individuals. TCRdb reprocessed the 5' RACE reads via MiXCR and lists one record per CDR3 protein. Of 60,000 to 75,000 distinct CDR3 sequences in the sample, about 16% were seen once. The receptor source for this set is a human donor in good health.

In this sample, this clonotype turned up a few times. V usage is TRBV6-4 and J usage is TRBJ1-2, with 12 bases matching TRBD1. V gave up 6 bases and J gave up 4 bases; unmatched junction bases: 6. CDR3 length: 15 amino acids. Germline-derived CDR1 and CDR2 are MRHNA and SNTAGT. CDR3 in DNA: TGTGCCAGCAGCCAAGGGACAGGGGGCATCTATGGCTACACCTTC. It translates to CASSQGTGGIYGYTF.

The chain links TRBV20-1 to TRBJ2-5; 10 nucleotides line up with TRBD2. Germline V lookup: CDR1 DFQATT, CDR2 SNEGSKA (reference sequence). After removal of 6 bases from V and 5 bases from J, the junction contained 12 bases not matched to a gene. The CDR3 runs 15 residues. CDR3 bases: TGCAGTGCCCCTGCAAGCGGGGGGGCCGATGAGACCCAGTACTTC. Translated, it gives CSAPASGGADETQYF.

In this sample, this clonotype turned up many times. V usage is TRBV20-1 and J usage is TRBJ1-1, with 9 bases lining up with TRBD1. The germline gives CDR1 DFQATT, CDR2 SNEGSKA (reference sequence). The CDR3 spans 12 residues. V was clipped by 7 bases and J by 8 bases; unmatched bases: 8. CDR3 protein: CSVGTGFEEAFF. Written as DNA, the CDR3 is TGCAGTGTTGGGACAGGGTTCGAAGAAGCTTTCTTT.

The CDR3 protein is CASSLEGSGGLAEAFF. The CDR3 nucleotides read TGTGCCAGCAGCTTGGAAGGGTCGGGCGGACTGGCTGAAGCTTTCTTT. J is TRBJ1-1 and V is TRBV5-5; D not resolved. Germline CDR1 reads SGHKS; CDR2 reads YYEKEE (reference sequence). This CDR3 spans 16 amino acids. Trimming removed 0 bases at V and 6 bases at J, with 18 bases between.

The chain combines TRBV2 with TRBJ2-5; D is ambiguous. Germline CDR1 is SNHLY and CDR2 is FYNNEI. Trimming took 7 bases from V and 4 from J, leaving 13 bases between them. The length of the CDR3 is 13 residues. The CDR3 sequence: CASIRVGGETQYF. The CDR3 nucleotides are TGTGCCAGCATAAGGGTCGGCGGAGAGACCCAGTACTTC.